The present T cell receptor (beta chain) was sequenced within a study of long-term antiretroviral therapy in people with HIV. Whole-study findings and limits: Upon ART, diversity increased but remained lower than transplant donor controls.

Per donor, a minimum of one pre-ART and a minimum of two post-ART PBMC samples were available. Note on this clone: What it recognizes is unknown.

V lost 6 bases and J lost 2; bases outside the gene matches: 9. In germline, CDR1 is MNHEY, CDR2 SMNVEV (reference sequence). The length of the CDR3 is 16 residues. Samples were assayed with immunoSEQ v3.0 at survey level. Assay: immunoSEQ multiplex PCR; the TCRdb copy retains only in-frame clones and omits some. The sample lists 25,000 to 40,000 clones, about 96% occurring once. The source of this sequence is a man aged 30 to 45 with HIV. V and J are TRBV27 and TRBJ2-7, with 11 bases that match TRBD1. Source: unsorted PBMCs, taken approximately 6.6 years after starting antiretroviral therapy. The CDR3 sequence is CASSLGTGGFPYEQYF. Here the CDR3 DNA reads TGTGCCAGCAGCCTGGGGACAGGGGGTTTTCCCTACGAGCAGTACTTC.